This T cell receptor beta chain appears in the sequencing data of a study of cytomegalovirus exposure and HLA in healthy donors. With 0 bases clipped from V and 2 bases from J, the junction kept 1 base outside the gene matches. Germline CDR1 is MGHRA and CDR2 is YSYEKL. This CDR3 is built from 15 residues. Overall study results and limits: Across donors, sequencing depth was assumed by presence/absence analyses to be roughly uniform. In a later analysis, compared with equally common non-associated chains, HLA-associated beta chains were more expanded.

PCR involved 60 Vbeta and 13 Jbeta primers. Sequenced by immunoSEQ multiplex PCR; TCRdb stores in-frame clones only, minus some. This sample has around 280,000 clones, with around 90% found just once. This clone occurred a few times. Its antigen is currently unknown. The TCR comes from a woman between 18 and 29 years old in good health and CMV-seronegative. J is TRBJ1-3 and V is TRBV4-1, with TRBD1 matching over 7 bases. Material: PBMCs. CDR3 region: CASSQETGAGNTIYF. CDR3 coding DNA: TGCGCCAGCAGCCAAGAAACAGGGGCTGGAAACACCATATATTTT.